Following are 21 T cell receptor beta chains from one sample sequenced in a study of neurological immune-mediated disorders. TCRdb re-analysed the 5' RACE reads in MiXCR, keeping a single row per CDR3 protein. The data hold under 50,000 distinct CDR3 sequences, with approximately 10% observed a single time. The sequenced material came from CD4+ T cells from blood. The receptors originated from a woman aged 25 to 39 with HTLV-1-associated myelopathy (HAM/TSP).

This clonotype was recorded at least ten times. The chain links TRBV5-1 to TRBJ2-2; maybe TRBD1 (6 bases). Per germline, CDR1 SGHRS and CDR2 YFSETQ. V shed 5 bases and J shed 5 bases, with 10 bases lying between them. The CDR3 has 13 amino acids. CDR3 nucleotides: TGCGCCAGCAGGCTCACAGGGACCGGGGAGCTGTTTTTT. Protein: CASRLTGTGELFF. The full variable domain, completed using reference TRBV5-1 and TRBJ2-2, is KAGVTQTPRYLIKTRGQQVTLSCSPISGHRSVSWYQQTPGQGLQFLFEYFSETQRNKGNFPGRFSGRQFSNSRSEMNVSTLELGDSALYLCASRLTGTGELFFGEGSRLTVL.

This clonotype was counted ten times or more. V is TRBV11-2 and J is TRBJ2-1; D remains unclear. The V end lost 3 bases, the J end lost 8 bases, and 26 bases lay between the germline ends. The germline V gene has CDR1 SGHAT and CDR2 FQNNGV. The CDR3 is 18 residues long. This CDR3 reads CASSFPMRLRRSRDEQFF. In nucleotides, the CDR3 is TGTGCCAGCAGCTTCCCGATGCGGCTGAGAAGGAGTAGGGATGAGCAGTTCTTC.

This clonotype was picked up many times. The rearrangement uses TRBV6-5 and TRBJ2-7; 12 bases agree with TRBD2. With 2 bases clipped from V and 4 bases from J, the junction kept 3 bases outside the gene matches. The V gene's germline CDR1 is MNHEY and CDR2 SVGAGI. The CDR3 runs to 15 residues. CDR3 in DNA: TGTGCCAGCAGTTACCGACTAGCGGGAGTATACGAGCAGTACTTC. Its protein product is CASSYRLAGVYEQYF.

This clonotype came up many times. This chain links TRBV4-1 with TRBJ1-2; 9 bases agree with TRBD1. The CDR3 runs to 15 residues. The junction had 10 bases not matched to a gene; V was cut back by 3 bases and J by 8 bases. The germline V gene has CDR1 MGHRA and CDR2 YSYEKL. The CDR3 spells CASSQPGQGKGGYTF. DNA for the CDR3: TGCGCCAGCAGCCAGCCGGGACAGGGCAAGGGGGGCTACACCTTC.

The V call is TRBV6-5, the J call TRBJ2-3, with 12 bases identical to TRBD2. V was pared by 7 bases and J by 1 base, with 9 bases of the junction left unmatched. Germline loops: CDR1 MNHEY, CDR2 SVGAGI. The CDR3 consists of 17 residues. CDR3 in amino acids: CASTNRLAGDRTDTQYF. CDR3 nucleotides: TGTGCCAGCACCAATAGACTAGCGGGGGACCGCACAGATACGCAGTATTTT.

This clonotype occurred many times. This chain links TRBV5-1 with TRBJ2-5; a possible D gene is TRBD1 (7 bases). V gave up 0 bases and J gave up 4 bases, with 13 bases separating them. The CDR3 is 15 residues long. Looked up from germline, CDR1 is SGHRS and CDR2 is YFSETQ. The CDR3 sequence is CASSLASGGRETQYF. In DNA, the CDR3 is TGCGCCAGCAGCTTGGCCTCAGGGGGGCGAGAGACCCAGTACTTC.

This clonotype has ten or more counts. The V and J genes are TRBV7-6 and TRBJ2-5; D tentatively fits TRBD1 or TRBD2 (5 bases each). This CDR3 is built from 16 residues. Per germline, CDR1 SGHVS and CDR2 FNYEAQ. V was pared by 5 bases and J by 1 base, with 17 bases between. As DNA, the CDR3 is TGTGCCAGCAGCCGTTCGACGGTGGGGACCCAAGAGACCCAGTACTTC. Its translation: CASSRSTVGTQETQYF.

This clonotype was counted many times. The V and J genes are TRBV27 and TRBJ2-2; either TRBD1 or TRBD2 may supply D (5 bases each). The CDR3 has 18 residues. Germline V gives CDR1 MNHEY, CDR2 SMNVEV (reference sequence). Trimming took 1 base from V and 5 from J, leaving 20 bases between them. The CDR3 region has the DNA TGTGCCAGCAGTTTATTCTCCCTTACCCGAGGGGTAACCGGGGAGCTGTTTTTT. Translating gives CASSLFSLTRGVTGELFF.

This clonotype was seen ten or more times. The CDR3 bases are TGTGCCAGCTCACCGGGACAGGGAGCTTTCTTT. It specifies CASSPGQGAFF. This sequence joins TRBV18 and TRBJ1-1; 9 bases are a match to TRBD1. Germline values: CDR1 KGHSH, CDR2 LQKENI. CDR3 size: 11 residues. V lost 3 bases to trimming and J lost 10 bases; unmatched junction nucleotides: 0. The full variable domain, in which reference TRBV18 and TRBJ1-1 provide the parts outside the CDR3, is NAGVMQNPRHLVRRRGQEARLRCSPMKGHSHVYWYRQLPEEGLKFMVYLQKENIIDESGMPKERFSAEFPKEGPSILRIQQVVRGDSAAYFCASSPGQGAFFGQGTRLTVV.

This clonotype was recorded at least ten times. The genes are TRBV6-6 and TRBJ2-3, with a weak D call TRBD1 (6 bases). The CDR3 covers 13 residues. CDR1 and CDR2 (germline): MNHNY, SVGAGI (reference sequence). The ends were cut back, 8 bases at V and 3 bases at J, with 12 bases in the middle. The CDR3 region has the DNA TGTGCCAGCGGGGGCGTCTGGACAGATACGCAGTATTTT. This translates into CASGGVWTDTQYF.

This clonotype was counted many times. The chain links TRBV18 to TRBJ2-3; perhaps TRBD2 as D (7 bases). V dropped 3 bases and J dropped 6 bases, with 13 bases sitting between them. The CDR3 extends over 14 amino acids. Germline V CDR1 and CDR2: KGHSH, LQKENI. CDR3 sequence reads: CASSPMGGADTQYF. The CDR3 DNA reads as TGTGCCAGCTCACCGATGGGGGGGGCCGATACGCAGTATTTT.

Many counts were recorded for this clonotype. CDR3 protein: CASSQRGQPQHF. The CDR3 DNA reads TGTGCCAGCAGCCAACGGGGTCAGCCCCAGCATTTT. The V gene is TRBV3-1, the J gene TRBJ1-5; D unclear. V was cut by 2 bases and J by 6 bases, with 5 bases left in between. This CDR3 comprises 12 residues. The V gene's germline CDR1 is LGHDT and CDR2 YNNKEL (reference sequence).

This clonotype was observed at least ten times. The genes are TRBV5-1 and TRBJ1-1; D is undetermined. Looked up from germline, CDR1 is SGHRS and CDR2 is YFSETQ. The V end lost 2 bases, the J end lost 1 base, and 12 bases lay between the germline ends. CDR3 size: 15 residues. Here the CDR3 reads CASSFVNTRNTEAFF. The CDR3, as DNA: TGCGCCAGCAGCTTTGTTAACACGCGGAACACTGAAGCTTTCTTT.

This clonotype was detected ten times or more. The gene calls are TRBV7-2 and TRBJ1-5; D not resolved. The CDR3 is 13 residues long. Germline loops: CDR1 SGHTA, CDR2 FQGNSA. V was cut by 0 bases and J by 4 bases, with 4 bases left in between. CDR3 bases: TGTGCCAGCAGCTTAGCCCGAAATCAGCCCCAGCATTTT. It codes for CASSLARNQPQHF.

This clonotype was seen many times. The chain links TRBV20-1 to TRBJ1-1, with TRBD1 matching 8 bases. V shed 1 base, J shed 4 bases, and the junction held 5 bases outside the gene matches. This CDR3 has 14 amino acids. Germline V gene lookup returns CDR1 DFQATT and CDR2 SNEGSKA (reference sequence). The DNA of the CDR3 is TGCAGTGCTAGAGGACAGGGGTATAGCACTGAAGCTTTCTTT. This encodes CSARGQGYSTEAFF.

This clonotype is judged medium-sized. The chain combines TRBV20-1 with TRBJ2-7; 8 bases agree with TRBD2. With V trimmed by 0 bases and J by 3 bases, 7 bases remained unmatched. Germline CDR1 and CDR2: DFQATT and SNEGSKA (reference sequence). The CDR3 spans 15 residues. For the CDR3, the DNA is TGCAGTGCTAGAGATGGAGCGGGGGCCATCTACGAGCAGTACTTC. It yields the protein CSARDGAGAIYEQYF.

This clonotype was picked up a small number of times. This chain joins TRBV2 and TRBJ1-1; 8 nucleotides agree with TRBD1. Germline CDR1 SNHLY, CDR2 FYNNEI. The V segment lost 3 bases and the J segment 11 bases; nucleotides outside the gene matches: 8. The CDR3 is 13 amino acids. DNA of the CDR3: TGTGCCAGCAGTGATTGGGACAGGTCGGGGGCTTTCTTT. Its translation is CASSDWDRSGAFF.

This chain uses TRBV5-1 with TRBJ2-3; 9 bases map to TRBD2. V lost 4 bases, J lost 11 bases, and 11 bases stayed unmatched. The CDR3 totals 14 residues. In germline, CDR1 is SGHRS, CDR2 YFSETQ. The CDR3 here is CASSLAGYTNKQYF. As DNA, the CDR3 is TGCGCCAGCAGCCTAGCGGGGTACACAAATAAGCAGTATTTT.

At least ten counts were recorded for this clonotype. The chain has TRBV5-1 and TRBJ1-1, with D perhaps TRBD1 (5 bases). The CDR3 consists of 16 residues. Germline values: CDR1 SGHRS, CDR2 YFSETQ. The V end lost 4 bases, the J end lost 1 base, and 17 bases lay between the germline ends. The DNA of the CDR3 is TGCGCCAGCAGCCCGAAGCCAGGGTGGGAGAACACTGAAGCTTTCTTT. Protein: CASSPKPGWENTEAFF.

In this sample, this clonotype turned up many times. This sequence joins TRBV5-1 and TRBJ2-3; D is possibly TRBD1 (6 bases). V was clipped by 6 bases and J by 2 bases, with 16 bases between them. This CDR3 contains 15 residues. Looked up from germline, CDR1 is SGHRS and CDR2 is YFSETQ. The CDR3 reads CASKPETGPTDTQYF. CDR3 DNA sequence: TGCGCCAGCAAACCTGAGACAGGCCCCACAGATACGCAGTATTTT.

The table lists this clonotype with many counts. The gene calls are TRBV5-1 and TRBJ2-3, with a weak D call TRBD2 (6 bases). V lost 1 base and J lost 3, with 9 bases in between. The CDR3 totals 14 residues. Germline CDR1 SGHRS, CDR2 YFSETQ. The CDR3 reads CASSLWGETDTQYF. The CDR3 region has the DNA TGCGCCAGCAGCTTGTGGGGGGAGACAGATACGCAGTATTTT.